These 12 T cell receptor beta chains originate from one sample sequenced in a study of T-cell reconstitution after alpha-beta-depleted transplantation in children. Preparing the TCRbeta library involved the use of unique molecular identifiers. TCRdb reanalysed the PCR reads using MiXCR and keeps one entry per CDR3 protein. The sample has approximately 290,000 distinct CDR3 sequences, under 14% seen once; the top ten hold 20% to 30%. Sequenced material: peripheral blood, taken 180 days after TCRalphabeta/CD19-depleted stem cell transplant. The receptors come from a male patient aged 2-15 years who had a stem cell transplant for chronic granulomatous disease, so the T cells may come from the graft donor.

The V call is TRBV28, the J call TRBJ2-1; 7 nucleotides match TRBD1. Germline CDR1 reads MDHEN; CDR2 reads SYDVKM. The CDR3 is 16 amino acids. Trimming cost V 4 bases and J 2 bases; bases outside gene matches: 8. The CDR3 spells CASSSYWTGTYNEQFF. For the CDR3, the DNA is TGTGCCAGCAGTTCTTATTGGACAGGCACCTACAATGAGCAGTTCTTC.

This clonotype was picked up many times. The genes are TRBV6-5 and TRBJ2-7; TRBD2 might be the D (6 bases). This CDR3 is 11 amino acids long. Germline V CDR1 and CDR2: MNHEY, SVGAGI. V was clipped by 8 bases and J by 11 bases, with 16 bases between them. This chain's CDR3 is CASSYGGLEYF. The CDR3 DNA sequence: TGTGCCAGCTCCTACGGGGGACTGGAGTACTTC.

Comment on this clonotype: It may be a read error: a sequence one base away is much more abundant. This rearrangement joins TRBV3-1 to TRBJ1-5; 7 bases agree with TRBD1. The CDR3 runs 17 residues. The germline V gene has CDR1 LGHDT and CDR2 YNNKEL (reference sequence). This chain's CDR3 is CASSQTGAKYSNLPQHF. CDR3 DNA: TGTGCCAGCAGCCAAACAGGGGCGAAATATAGCAATCTGCCCCAGCATTTT.

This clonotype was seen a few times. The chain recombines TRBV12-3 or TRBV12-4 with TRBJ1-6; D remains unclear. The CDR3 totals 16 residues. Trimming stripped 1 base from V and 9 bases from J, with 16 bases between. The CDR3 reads CASSLVGGSLGSPLHF. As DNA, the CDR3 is TGTGCCAGCAGTTTAGTTGGAGGGTCATTGGGTTCACCCCTCCACTTT.

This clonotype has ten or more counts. The CDR3 DNA is TGTGCCAGCAGCCATTCGACGGGTTTGAACACTGAAGCTTTCTTT. This codes for CASSHSTGLNTEAFF. V gene TRBV12-3 or TRBV12-4 combines with J gene TRBJ1-1; D gene ambiguous. This CDR3 has 15 residues. V dropped 6 bases and J dropped 0 bases, with 14 bases sitting between them.

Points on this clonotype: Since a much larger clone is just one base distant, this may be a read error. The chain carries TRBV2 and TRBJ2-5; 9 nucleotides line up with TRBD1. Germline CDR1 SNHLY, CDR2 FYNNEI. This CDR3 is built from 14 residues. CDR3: CASGDRAKDLTQHF. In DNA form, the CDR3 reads TGTGCCAGCGGGGACAGGGCAAAGGATTTGACCCAGCACTTC.

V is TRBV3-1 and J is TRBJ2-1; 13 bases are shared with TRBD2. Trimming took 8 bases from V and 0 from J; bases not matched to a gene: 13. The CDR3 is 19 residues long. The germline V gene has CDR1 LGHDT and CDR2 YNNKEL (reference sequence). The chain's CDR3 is CASCWRGLAGTSSYNEQFF. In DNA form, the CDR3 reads TGTGCCAGCTGTTGGAGGGGACTAGCGGGGACCAGCTCCTACAATGAGCAGTTCTTC.

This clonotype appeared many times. Written as DNA, the CDR3 is TGTGCCACCAGCAGAGTCGAACTTCTAGCGGGGGGGCACACCGGGGAGCTGTTTTTT. As protein: CATSRVELLAGGHTGELFF. The rearrangement links TRBV15 to TRBJ2-2; the match to TRBD2 covers 12 bases. The CDR3 covers 19 residues. V was pared by 1 base and J by 3 bases, with 9 bases of the junction left unmatched. Per the germline V gene, CDR1 is LNHNV and CDR2 is YYDKDF (reference sequence).

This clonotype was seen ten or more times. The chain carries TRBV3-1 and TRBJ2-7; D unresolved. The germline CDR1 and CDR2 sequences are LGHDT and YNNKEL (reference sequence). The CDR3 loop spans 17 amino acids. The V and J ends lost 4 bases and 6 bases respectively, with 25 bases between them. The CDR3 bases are TGTGCCAGCAGCCCATCTAATTTTATCCGGGCCCAGCGCGAGCAGTACTTC. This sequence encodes CASSPSNFIRAQREQYF.

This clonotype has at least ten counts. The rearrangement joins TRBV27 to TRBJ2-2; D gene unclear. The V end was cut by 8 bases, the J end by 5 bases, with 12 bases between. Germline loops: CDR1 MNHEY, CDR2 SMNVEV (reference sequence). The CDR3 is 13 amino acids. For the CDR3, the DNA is TGTGCCAGCCGCCCCCTAGGGACCGGGGAGCTGTTTTTT. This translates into CASRPLGTGELFF.

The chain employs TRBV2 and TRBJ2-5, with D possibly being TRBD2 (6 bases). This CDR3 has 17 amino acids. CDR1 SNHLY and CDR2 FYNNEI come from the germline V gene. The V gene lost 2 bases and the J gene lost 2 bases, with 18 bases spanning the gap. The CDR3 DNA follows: TGTGCCAGCAGTGAAAAGTTTGGGACGGGGGAACAAGAGACCCAGTACTTC. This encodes CASSEKFGTGEQETQYF.

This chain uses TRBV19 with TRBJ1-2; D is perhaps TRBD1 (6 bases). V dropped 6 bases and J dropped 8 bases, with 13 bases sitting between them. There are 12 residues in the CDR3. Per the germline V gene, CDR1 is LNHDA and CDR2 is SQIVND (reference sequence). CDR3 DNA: TGTGCCAGTAGCCCGGGGGCTCGAGGCTACACCTTC. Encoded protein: CASSPGARGYTF. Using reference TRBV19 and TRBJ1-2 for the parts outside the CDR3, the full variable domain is DGGITQSPKYLFRKEGQNVTLSCEQNLNHDAMYWYRQDPGQGLRLIYYSQIVNDFQKGDIAEGYSVSREKKESFPLTVTSAQKNPTAFYLCASSPGARGYTFGSGTRLTVV.